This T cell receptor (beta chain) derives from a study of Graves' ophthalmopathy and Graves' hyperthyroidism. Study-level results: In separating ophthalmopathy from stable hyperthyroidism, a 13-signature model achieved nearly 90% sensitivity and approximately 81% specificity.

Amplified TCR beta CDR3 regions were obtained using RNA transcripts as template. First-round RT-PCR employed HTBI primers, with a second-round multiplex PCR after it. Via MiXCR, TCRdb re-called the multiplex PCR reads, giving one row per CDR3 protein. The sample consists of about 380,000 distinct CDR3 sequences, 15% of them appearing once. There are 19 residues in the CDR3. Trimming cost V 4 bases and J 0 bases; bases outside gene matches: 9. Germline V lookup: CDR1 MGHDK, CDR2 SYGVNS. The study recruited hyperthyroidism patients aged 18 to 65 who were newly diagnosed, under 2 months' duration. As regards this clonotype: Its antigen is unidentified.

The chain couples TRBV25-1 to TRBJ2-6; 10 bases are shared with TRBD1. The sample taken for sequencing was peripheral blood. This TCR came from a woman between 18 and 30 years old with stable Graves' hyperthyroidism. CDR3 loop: CASSGTGGQIISGANVLTF. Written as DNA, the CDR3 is TGTGCCAGCAGTGGGACAGGGGGTCAAATCATCTCTGGGGCCAACGTCCTGACTTTC.